These 17 T cell receptor beta chains were all obtained from the same sample, sequenced in a study of cytomegalovirus exposure and HLA in healthy donors. The PCR employed 60 Vbeta primers together with 13 Jbeta primers. Here immunoSEQ multiplex PCR was the method, and the copy in TCRdb shows in-frame clones only, minus some. The sample holds more than 95,000 clones, about 80% seen once. Sequenced sample: PBMCs. The receptors stem from a middle-aged man in good health and CMV-seropositive.

The V gene is TRBV4-1, the J gene TRBJ2-2, with unresolved D. Per germline, CDR1 MGHRA and CDR2 YSYEKL. The germline V and J ends were trimmed by 1 base and 3 bases, with 18 bases remaining between them. This CDR3 spans 18 amino acids. The CDR3: CASSQVSFAASYTGELFF. For the CDR3, the DNA is TGCGCCAGCAGCCAAGTTAGCTTCGCAGCGTCATACACCGGGGAGCTGTTTTTT.

The chain recombines TRBV30 with TRBJ1-1; D not resolved. The CDR3 covers 12 residues. Deletions cut 2 bases from V and 7 bases from J, with 11 bases between. Germline CDR1 reads GTSNPN; CDR2 reads SVGIG (reference sequence). The DNA of the CDR3 is TGTGCCTGGAGTATAGAGGAGTATGAAGCTTTCTTT. Its protein product is CAWSIEEYEAFF.

A note on this clone: One end of the junction varies from germline; a read error may be responsible. Other DNA variants within this sample encode the same CDR3. The gene calls are TRBV28 and TRBJ1-4; TRBD1 might be the D (5 bases). Germline lookup yields CDR1 MDHEN and CDR2 SYDVKM. This CDR3 is built from 15 residues. The CDR3 sequence is CASSTPGTGNEKLFF. The CDR3 nucleotides read TGCGCCAGCAGTACACCCGGGACTGGTAATGAAAAACTGTTTTTT.

There are a few counts of this clone. V is TRBV2 and J is TRBJ1-2, with D hard to call. This CDR3 contains 15 residues. Germline V gives CDR1 SNHLY, CDR2 FYNNEI. Trimming stripped 1 base from V and 4 bases from J, with 13 bases between. The CDR3 DNA reads as TGTGCCAGCAGTGAAGATCCGGGTTACGGCTATGGCTACACCTTC. It codes for CASSEDPGYGYGYTF.

This chain uses TRBV18 with TRBJ1-1; tentatively, D is TRBD1 (6 bases). This CDR3 spans 15 amino acids. V lost 4 bases, J lost 0 bases, and 12 bases lay in between. Looked up from germline, CDR1 is KGHSH and CDR2 is LQKENI. CDR3 residues: CASSLKQGVNTEAFF. Written as DNA, the CDR3 is TGTGCCAGCTCACTAAAACAGGGTGTGAACACTGAAGCTTTCTTT. The variable domain in full, completed from reference TRBV18 and TRBJ1-1, reads NAGVMQNPRHLVRRRGQEARLRCSPMKGHSHVYWYRQLPEEGLKFMVYLQKENIIDESGMPKERFSAEFPKEGPSILRIQQVVRGDSAAYFCASSLKQGVNTEAFFGQGTRLTVV.

The rearrangement joins TRBV10-1 to TRBJ2-1, with 7 bases lining up with TRBD2. This CDR3 comprises 16 residues. V was clipped by 8 bases and J by 0 bases; unmatched bases: 10. CDR1 is WNHNN, CDR2 SYGVQD, per germline (reference sequence). For the CDR3, the DNA is TGCGCCAGCTCACCTAAAGCGGGGCGCTCCTACAATGAGCAGTTCTTC. Translated: CASSPKAGRSYNEQFF.

J is TRBJ2-1 and V is TRBV29-1; D possibly corresponds to TRBD1 (7 bases). Germline CDR1 SQVTM, CDR2 ANQGSEA. The CDR3 spans 14 residues. Trimming took 7 bases from V and 4 from J, leaving 17 bases between them. This CDR3 is CSAGGGQSYNEQFF. The DNA of the CDR3 is TGCAGCGCTGGAGGGGGACAGAGTTACAATGAGCAGTTCTTC.

The V and J genes are TRBV2 and TRBJ2-7; 7 nucleotides match TRBD2. CDR1 is SNHLY, CDR2 FYNNEI, per germline. The CDR3 sequence is 14 residues long. V was pared by 5 bases and J by 3 bases, with 7 bases of the junction left unmatched. The CDR3 region has the DNA TGTGCCAGCAGTTGGCAGCGGGAAATCTACGAGCAGTACTTC. It specifies CASSWQREIYEQYF.

The CDR3 bases are TGTGCCAGCAGCTTAGGTGTAAATGAGCAGTTCTTC. Its translation: CASSLGVNEQFF. V usage is TRBV7-8 and J usage is TRBJ2-1; D uncertain. CDR1 is SGHVS, CDR2 FQNEAQ, per germline. This CDR3 is 12 amino acids long. V was shortened by 1 base and J by 7 bases, with 5 bases between the two germline ends. The entire variable domain, with the rest obtained from reference TRBV7-8 and TRBJ2-1, is as follows: GAGVSQSPRYKVAKRGQDVALRCDPISGHVSLFWYQQALGQGPEFLTYFQNEAQLDKSGLPSDRFFAERPEGSVSTLKIQRTQQEDSAVYLCASSLGVNEQFFGPGTRLTVL.

The count of this clone is one. The V and J genes are TRBV6-5 and TRBJ1-2; D is undetermined. Germline V CDR1 and CDR2: MNHEY, SVGAGI. The V end lost 0 bases, the J end lost 6 bases, and 8 bases lay between the germline ends. The CDR3 spans 13 residues. The CDR3 spells CASSYSWGDGYTF. The CDR3 DNA reads TGTGCCAGCAGTTACTCTTGGGGAGATGGCTACACCTTC.

V gene TRBV6-6 combines with J gene TRBJ1-2; perhaps TRBD1 as D (6 bases). CDR3 size: 15 residues. V was pared by 8 bases and J by 2 bases, with 18 bases between. In germline, CDR1 is MNHNY, CDR2 SVGAGI (reference sequence). The CDR3 protein is CASLLQGLMNYGYTF. CDR3 DNA sequence: TGTGCCAGCCTACTTCAGGGGCTGATGAACTATGGCTACACCTTC.

V is TRBV18 and J is TRBJ2-2; 14 bases are shared with TRBD2. Germline loops: CDR1 KGHSH, CDR2 LQKENI. This CDR3 has 19 residues. J was trimmed by 1 base and V by 3 bases; bases with no gene match: 7. The CDR3 loop reads CASSPSGLAGGMNTGELFF. Here the CDR3 DNA reads TGTGCCAGCTCACCCTCCGGACTAGCGGGGGGTATGAACACCGGGGAGCTGTTTTTT.

This clone was observed a single time. DNA of the CDR3: TGTGCCAGCAGCTTATGGCAGAAAGAGACCCAGTACTTC. Translated, it gives CASSLWQKETQYF. This chain joins TRBV7-2 and TRBJ2-5, with no clear D. V lost 2 bases, J lost 3 bases, and 7 bases lay in between. The CDR3 contains 13 residues. Germline CDR1 and CDR2: SGHTA and FQGNSA. The complete variable domain, with remaining parts taken from reference TRBV7-2 and TRBJ2-5, reads GAGVSQSPSNKVTEKGKDVELRCDPISGHTALYWYRQSLGQGLEFLIYFQGNSAPDKSGLPSDRFSAERTGGSVSTLTIQRTQQEDSAVYLCASSLWQKETQYFGPGTRLLVL.

This rearrangement joins TRBV12-5 to TRBJ2-7; 10 bases map to TRBD2. With 8 bases clipped from V and 3 bases from J, the junction kept 19 bases outside the gene matches. Germline loops: CDR1 LGHNT, CDR2 FRNRAP. The CDR3 totals 18 residues. DNA of the CDR3: TGTGCTAGTACCCCCCCTAGTGGACTAGCGGATTCATTCTACGAGCAGTACTTC. Translation gives CASTPPSGLADSFYEQYF. The full variable domain, rest sourced from reference TRBV12-5 and TRBJ2-7, is DARVTQTPRHKVTEMGQEVTMRCQPILGHNTVFWYRQTMMQGLELLAYFRNRAPLDDSGMPKDRFSAEMPDATLATLKIQPSEPRDSAVYFCASTPPSGLADSFYEQYFGPGTRLTVT.

The chain joins TRBV4-3 to TRBJ1-3, with D possibly being TRBD1 (6 bases). This CDR3 region has 16 residues. Per germline, CDR1 LGHNA and CDR2 YSLEER. V lost 1 base and J 2 bases, leaving 12 bases between the germline ends. CDR3 loop: CASSQATGTTGNTIYF. Here the CDR3 DNA reads TGCGCCAGCAGCCAAGCAACCGGGACAACTGGAAACACCATATATTTT.

This clone was picked up a small number of times. The chain uses TRBV7-2 and TRBJ2-7; D is ambiguous. Between the trimmed V and J ends, which lost 2 bases and 0 bases, there was a span of 11 bases. This CDR3 region has 15 residues. The germline V gene has CDR1 SGHTA and CDR2 FQGNSA. CDR3 coding DNA: TGTGCCAGCAGCTTAAGTAGCTCTAGCTCCTACGAGCAGTACTTC. This translates into CASSLSSSSSYEQYF. The full variable domain, completed using reference TRBV7-2 and TRBJ2-7, is GAGVSQSPSNKVTEKGKDVELRCDPISGHTALYWYRQSLGQGLEFLIYFQGNSAPDKSGLPSDRFSAERTGGSVSTLTIQRTQQEDSAVYLCASSLSSSSSYEQYFGPGTRLTVT.

This clone was seen just once. This chain uses TRBV5-5 with TRBJ2-3, with 9 bases identical to TRBD2. Germline trimming cut 3 bases from V and 2 bases from J; bases unmatched to any gene: 4. From germline, CDR1 is SGHKS and CDR2 YYEKEE (reference sequence). The CDR3 is made up of 15 amino acids. The CDR3 DNA is TGTGCCAGCAGCTCAAGCGGGAGGTACACAGATACGCAGTATTTT. It specifies CASSSSGRYTDTQYF.